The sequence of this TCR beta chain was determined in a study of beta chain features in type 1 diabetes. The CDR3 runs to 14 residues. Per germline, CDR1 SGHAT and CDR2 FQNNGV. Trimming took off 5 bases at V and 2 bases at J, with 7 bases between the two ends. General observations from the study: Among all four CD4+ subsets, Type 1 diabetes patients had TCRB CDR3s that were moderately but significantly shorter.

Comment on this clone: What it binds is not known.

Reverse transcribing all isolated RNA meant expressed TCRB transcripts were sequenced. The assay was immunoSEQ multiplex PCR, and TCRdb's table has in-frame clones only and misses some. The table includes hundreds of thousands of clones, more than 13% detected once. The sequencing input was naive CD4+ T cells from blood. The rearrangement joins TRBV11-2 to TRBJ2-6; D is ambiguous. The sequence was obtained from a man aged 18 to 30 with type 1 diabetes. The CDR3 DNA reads TGTGCCAGCAGCCAAACGGCTGGGGCCAACGTCCTGACTTTC. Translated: CASSQTAGANVLTF.